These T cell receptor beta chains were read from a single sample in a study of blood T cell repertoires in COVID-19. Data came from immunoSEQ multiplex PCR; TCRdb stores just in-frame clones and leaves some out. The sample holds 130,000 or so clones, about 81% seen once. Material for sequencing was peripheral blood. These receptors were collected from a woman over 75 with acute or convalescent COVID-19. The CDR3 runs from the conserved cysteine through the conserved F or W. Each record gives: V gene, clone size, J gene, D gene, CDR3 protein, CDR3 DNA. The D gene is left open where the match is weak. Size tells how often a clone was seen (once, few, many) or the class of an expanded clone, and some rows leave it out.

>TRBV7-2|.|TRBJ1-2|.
CASSPQAQGGGYTF
TGTGCCAGCAGCCCCCAGGCGCAGGGAGGTGGCTACACCTTC
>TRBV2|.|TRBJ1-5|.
CASGKQGGYNQPQHF
TGTGCCAGCGGAAAACAGGGAGGGTACAATCAGCCCCAGCATTTT
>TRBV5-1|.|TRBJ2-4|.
CASSFWYGKNIQYF
TGCGCCAGCAGCTTCTGGTACGGCAAAAACATTCAGTACTTC
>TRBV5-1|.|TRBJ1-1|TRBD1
CASTISGGPEAFF
TGCGCCAGCACGATATCAGGGGGCCCTGAAGCTTTCTTT
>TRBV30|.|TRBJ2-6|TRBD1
CAWSTPGQGIAPGANVLTF
TGTGCCTGGAGTACTCCGGGACAGGGGATAGCTCCTGGGGCCAACGTCCTGACTTTC
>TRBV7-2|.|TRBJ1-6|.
CASSLDQQRNSPLHF
TGTGCCAGCAGCTTAGATCAACAGAGAAATTCACCCCTCCACTTT
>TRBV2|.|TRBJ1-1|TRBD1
CASIWTGTEAFF
TGTGCCAGCATTTGGACAGGCACTGAAGCTTTCTTT
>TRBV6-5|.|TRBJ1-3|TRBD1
CASSRQGRDGNTIYF
TGTGCCAGCAGCAGACAGGGAAGGGATGGAAACACCATATATTTT
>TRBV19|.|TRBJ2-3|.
CASRADSLTSTDTQYF
TGTGCCAGTAGGGCGGACAGTCTGACTAGCACAGATACGCAGTATTTT
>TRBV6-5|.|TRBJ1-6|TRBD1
CASSYSNRGDNSPLHF
TGTGCCAGCAGTTACTCGAACAGGGGCGATAATTCACCCCTCCACTTT
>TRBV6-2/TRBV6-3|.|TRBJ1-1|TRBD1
CASSKGQGWSEAFF
TGTGCCAGCAGTAAGGGACAGGGTTGGTCTGAAGCTTTCTTT
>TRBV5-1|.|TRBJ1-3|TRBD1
CASSLGGQNSGNTIYF
TGCGCCAGCAGCTTGGGGGGACAGAACTCTGGAAACACCATATATTTT
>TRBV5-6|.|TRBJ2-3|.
CASSLAGDTDTQYF
TGTGCCAGCAGCTTGGCAGGGGACACGGATACGCAGTATTTT
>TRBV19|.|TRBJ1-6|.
CASRELHNSPLHF
TGTGCCAGTAGGGAGCTCCATAATTCACCCCTCCACTTT
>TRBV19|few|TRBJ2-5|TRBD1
CASRPGTGQTQYF
TGTGCCAGTAGGCCCGGGACAGGGCAGACCCAGTACTTC
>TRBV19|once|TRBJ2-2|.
CASSIGGITGELFF
TGTGCCAGTAGTATAGGAGGGATCACCGGGGAGCTGTTTTTT
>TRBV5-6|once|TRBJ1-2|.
CASSSRGGYGYTF
TGTGCCAGCAGCTCCCGCGGGGGCTATGGCTACACCTTC
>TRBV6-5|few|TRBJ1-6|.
CASSYGQFNSPLHF
TGTGCCAGCAGTTACGGCCAGTTTAATTCACCCCTCCACTTT
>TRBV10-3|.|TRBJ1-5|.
CAISPGEGRQPQHF
TGTGCCATCAGCCCCGGGGAGGGGAGGCAGCCCCAGCATTTT
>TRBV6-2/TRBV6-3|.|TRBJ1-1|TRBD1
CASSYGQGVTEAFF
TGTGCCAGCAGTTATGGACAGGGGGTCACTGAAGCTTTCTTT
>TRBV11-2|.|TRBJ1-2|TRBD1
CASSPYRGHGGYTF
TGTGCCAGCAGCCCTTACAGGGGGCACGGTGGCTACACCTTC
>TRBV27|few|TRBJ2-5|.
CASSLNAGMRETQYF
TGTGCCAGCAGTCTGAATGCCGGGATGCGGGAGACCCAGTACTTC
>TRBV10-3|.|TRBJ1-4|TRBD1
CAISPGQGPEKLFF
TGTGCCATCAGTCCCGGACAGGGACCTGAAAAACTGTTTTTT
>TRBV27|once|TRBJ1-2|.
CASSAETEAGGYGYTF
TGTGCCAGCAGCGCGGAAACTGAAGCCGGTGGCTATGGCTACACCTTC
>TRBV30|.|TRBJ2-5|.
CAWRFGAETQYF
TGTGCCTGGAGATTCGGTGCGGAGACCCAGTACTTC
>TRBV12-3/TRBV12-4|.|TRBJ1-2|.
CASWRLNNYGYTF
TGTGCCAGCTGGCGGCTAAACAACTATGGCTACACCTTC
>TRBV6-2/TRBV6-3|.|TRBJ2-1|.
CASSPRGLSNEQFF
TGTGCCAGCAGCCCGCGGGGGCTCTCCAATGAGCAGTTCTTC
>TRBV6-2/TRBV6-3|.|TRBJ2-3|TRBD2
CASSYSGSGRFLVPDTQYF
TGTGCCAGCAGTTACTCAGGTAGCGGGAGATTCCTTGTTCCAGATACGCAGTATTTT
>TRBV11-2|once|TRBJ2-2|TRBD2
CASSPLPGLARAGELFF
TGTGCCAGCAGCCCTCTGCCGGGACTAGCGCGGGCCGGGGAGCTGTTTTTT
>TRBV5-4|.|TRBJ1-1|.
CASSQAGEVTEAFF
TGTGCCAGCAGCCAGGCGGGGGAGGTCACTGAAGCTTTCTTT
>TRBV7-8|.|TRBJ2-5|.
CASSREQLQETQYF
TGTGCCAGCAGCAGAGAACAGCTACAAGAGACCCAGTACTTC
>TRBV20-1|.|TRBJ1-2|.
CSAYTSYGYTF
TGCAGTGCTTACACCTCCTATGGCTACACCTTC
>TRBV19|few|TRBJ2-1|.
CASSIAGRGPGNEQFF
TGTGCCAGTAGTATAGCAGGCAGGGGACCTGGCAATGAGCAGTTCTTC
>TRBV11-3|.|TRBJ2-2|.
CASSFDRSSGELFF
TGTGCCAGCAGCTTCGATCGGTCGAGCGGGGAGCTGTTTTTT
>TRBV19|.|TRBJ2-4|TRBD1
CASSIGTGTVKNIQYF
TGTGCCAGTAGTATAGGGACCGGGACAGTTAAAAACATTCAGTACTTC
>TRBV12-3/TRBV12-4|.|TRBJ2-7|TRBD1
CASSSTGLGEQYF
TGTGCCAGCAGCTCGACAGGGTTGGGGGAGCAGTACTTC
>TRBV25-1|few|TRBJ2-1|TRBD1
CASSEWTGGDEQFF
TGTGCCAGCAGTGAATGGACAGGGGGCGATGAGCAGTTCTTC
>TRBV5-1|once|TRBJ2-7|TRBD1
CASSPDRFYEQYF
TGCGCCAGCAGCCCGGACAGGTTCTACGAGCAGTACTTC
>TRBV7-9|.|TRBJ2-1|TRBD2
CASSPGLAEYNEQFF
TGTGCCAGCAGCCCGGGACTAGCGGAGTACAATGAGCAGTTCTTC
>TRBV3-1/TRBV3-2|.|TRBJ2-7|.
CASSQTGDSYEQYF
TGTGCCAGCAGCCAAACCGGGGACTCCTACGAGCAGTACTTC
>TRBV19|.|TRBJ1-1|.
CASSLLGGRNTEAFF
TGTGCCAGTAGTCTACTGGGGGGGCGGAACACTGAAGCTTTCTTT
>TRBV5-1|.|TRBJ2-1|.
CASSPGLDNEQFF
TGCGCCAGCAGCCCCGGACTCGACAATGAGCAGTTCTTC
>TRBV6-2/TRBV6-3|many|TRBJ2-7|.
CASSPLPYEQYF
TGTGCCAGCAGTCCCCTCCCCTACGAGCAGTACTTC
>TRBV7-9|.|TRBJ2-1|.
CASSPWTAPKGQFF
TGTGCCAGCAGCCCATGGACAGCCCCTAAAGGGCAGTTCTTC
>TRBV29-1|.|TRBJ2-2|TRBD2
CSAGLVAGELFF
TGCAGCGCCGGACTAGTTGCCGGGGAGCTGTTTTTT
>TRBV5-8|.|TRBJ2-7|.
CASSYRTERPYEQYF
TGTGCCAGCAGCTACAGGACAGAAAGACCCTACGAGCAGTACTTC
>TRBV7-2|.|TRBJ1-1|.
CATGGDRGYMNTEAFF
TGTGCCACCGGGGGGGACCGCGGATACATGAACACTGAAGCTTTCTTT
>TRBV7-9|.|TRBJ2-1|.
CASSLAFGQLSLDEQFF
TGTGCCAGCAGCTTAGCGTTTGGGCAGCTCTCCTTGGATGAGCAGTTCTTC
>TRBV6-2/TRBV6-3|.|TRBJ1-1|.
CASSLHNTEAFF
TGTGCCAGCAGCCTACACAACACTGAAGCTTTCTTT
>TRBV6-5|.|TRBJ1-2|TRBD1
CASSTPRQGSYGYTF
TGTGCCAGCAGTACCCCGAGACAGGGAAGTTATGGCTACACCTTC
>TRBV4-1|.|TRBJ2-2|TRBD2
CASSQEVSRGAGELFF
TGCGCCAGCAGCCAAGAGGTTTCGCGGGGGGCGGGGGAGCTGTTTTTT
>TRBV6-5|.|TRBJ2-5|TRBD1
CASSSDRDQETQYF
TGTGCCAGCAGCTCAGACAGGGACCAAGAGACCCAGTACTTC
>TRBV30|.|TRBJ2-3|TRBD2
CAWSALAGGPDTQYF
TGTGCCTGGAGTGCGCTAGCGGGAGGCCCAGATACGCAGTATTTT
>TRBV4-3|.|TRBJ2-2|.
CASSQDVRGPGTGELFF
TGCGCCAGCAGCCAAGATGTCAGGGGCCCGGGCACCGGGGAGCTGTTTTTT
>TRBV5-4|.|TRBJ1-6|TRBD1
CASSAGGQGPPLHF
TGTGCCAGCAGCGCAGGGGGACAGGGGCCACCCCTCCACTTT
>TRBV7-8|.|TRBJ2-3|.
CASSLVAQEWDTQYF
TGTGCCAGCAGCTTAGTGGCACAGGAGTGGGATACGCAGTATTTT
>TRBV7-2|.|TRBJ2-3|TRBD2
CASSFRFGLAGADTQYF
TGTGCCAGCAGCTTCAGGTTTGGCCTAGCGGGAGCAGATACGCAGTATTTT
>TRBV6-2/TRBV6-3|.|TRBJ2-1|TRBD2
CASSISGVMRSYNEQFF
TGTGCCAGCAGTATTAGCGGGGTCATGAGGTCCTACAATGAGCAGTTCTTC
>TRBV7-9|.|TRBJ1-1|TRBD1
CASSQATTGNPEAFF
TGTGCCAGCAGCCAAGCAACGACAGGGAATCCTGAAGCTTTCTTT
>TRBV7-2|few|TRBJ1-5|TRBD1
CASSLESWDRAYNQPQHF
TGTGCCAGCAGCTTAGAGTCGTGGGACAGGGCCTATAATCAGCCCCAGCATTTT